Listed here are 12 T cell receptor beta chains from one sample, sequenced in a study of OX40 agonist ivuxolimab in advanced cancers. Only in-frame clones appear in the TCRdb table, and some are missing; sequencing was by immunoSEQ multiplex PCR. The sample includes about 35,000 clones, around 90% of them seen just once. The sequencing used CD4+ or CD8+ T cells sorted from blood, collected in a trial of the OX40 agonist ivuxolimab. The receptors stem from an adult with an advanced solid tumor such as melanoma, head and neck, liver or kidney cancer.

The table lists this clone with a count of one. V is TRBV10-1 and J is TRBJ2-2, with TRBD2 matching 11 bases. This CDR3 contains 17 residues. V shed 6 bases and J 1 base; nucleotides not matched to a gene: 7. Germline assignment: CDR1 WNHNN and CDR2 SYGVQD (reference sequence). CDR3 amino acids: CASSEILAGENTGELFF. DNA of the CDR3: TGCGCCAGCAGCGAAATACTAGCGGGAGAGAACACCGGGGAGCTGTTTTTT.

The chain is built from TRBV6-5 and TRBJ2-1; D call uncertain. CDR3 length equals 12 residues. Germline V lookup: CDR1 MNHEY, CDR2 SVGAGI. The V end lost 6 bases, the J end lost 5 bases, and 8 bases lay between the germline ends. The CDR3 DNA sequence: TGTGCCAGCAGCGGGTCAAACAATGAGCAGTTCTTC. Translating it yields CASSGSNNEQFF.

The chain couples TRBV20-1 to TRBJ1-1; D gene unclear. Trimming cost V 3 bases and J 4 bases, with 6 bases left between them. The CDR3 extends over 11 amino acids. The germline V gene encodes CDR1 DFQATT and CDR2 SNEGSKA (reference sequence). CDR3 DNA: TGCAGTGCTAGGAGTGGCACTGAAGCTTTCTTT. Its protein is CSARSGTEAFF.

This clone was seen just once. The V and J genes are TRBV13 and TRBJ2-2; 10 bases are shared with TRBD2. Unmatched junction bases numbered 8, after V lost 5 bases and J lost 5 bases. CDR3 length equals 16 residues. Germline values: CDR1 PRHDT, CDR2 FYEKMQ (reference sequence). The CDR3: CASSNLAGDWTGELFF. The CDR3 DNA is TGTGCCAGCAGCAATCTAGCGGGAGATTGGACCGGGGAGCTGTTTTTT. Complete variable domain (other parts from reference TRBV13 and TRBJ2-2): AAGVIQSPRHLIKEKRETATLKCYPIPRHDTVYWYQQGPGQDPQFLISFYEKMQSDKGSIPDRFSAQQFSDYHSELNMSSLELGDSALYFCASSNLAGDWTGELFFGEGSRLTVL.

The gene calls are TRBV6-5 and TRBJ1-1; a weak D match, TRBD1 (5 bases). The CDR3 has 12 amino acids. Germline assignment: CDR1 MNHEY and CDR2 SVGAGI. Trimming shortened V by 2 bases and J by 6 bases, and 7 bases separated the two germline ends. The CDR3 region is CASSYPGAEAFF. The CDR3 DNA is TGTGCCAGCAGTTACCCGGGGGCTGAAGCTTTCTTT.

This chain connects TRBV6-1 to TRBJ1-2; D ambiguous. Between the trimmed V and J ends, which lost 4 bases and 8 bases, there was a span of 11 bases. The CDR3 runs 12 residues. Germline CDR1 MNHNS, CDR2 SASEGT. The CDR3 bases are TGTGCCAGCAGTGGGCTAACGAGGGGCTACACCTTC. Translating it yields CASSGLTRGYTF.

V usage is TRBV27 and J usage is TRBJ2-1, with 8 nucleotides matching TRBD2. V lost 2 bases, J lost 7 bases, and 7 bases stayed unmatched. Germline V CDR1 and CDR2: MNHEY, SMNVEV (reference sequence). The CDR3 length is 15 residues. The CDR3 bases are TGTGCCAGCAGTTTACTCGGGGGGGGAGAGAATGAGCAGTTCTTC. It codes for CASSLLGGGENEQFF.

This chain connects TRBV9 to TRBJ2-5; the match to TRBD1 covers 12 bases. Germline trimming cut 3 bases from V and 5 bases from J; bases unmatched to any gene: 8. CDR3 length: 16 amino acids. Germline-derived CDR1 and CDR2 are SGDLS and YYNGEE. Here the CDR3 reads CASSEPGQGALETQYF. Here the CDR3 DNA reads TGTGCCAGCAGCGAGCCGGGACAGGGGGCTTTGGAGACCCAGTACTTC.

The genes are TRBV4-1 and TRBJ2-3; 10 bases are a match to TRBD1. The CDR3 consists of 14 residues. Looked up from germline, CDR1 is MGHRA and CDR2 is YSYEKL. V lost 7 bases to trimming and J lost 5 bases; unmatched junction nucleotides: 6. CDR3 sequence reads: CASNLGTGEDTQYF. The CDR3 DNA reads TGCGCCAGCAACCTCGGGACAGGGGAAGATACGCAGTATTTT.

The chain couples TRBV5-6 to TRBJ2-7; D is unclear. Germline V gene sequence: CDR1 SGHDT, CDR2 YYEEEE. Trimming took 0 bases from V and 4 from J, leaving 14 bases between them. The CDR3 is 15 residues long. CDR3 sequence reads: CASSLEVGLIYEQYF. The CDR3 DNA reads TGTGCCAGCAGCTTGGAGGTGGGGTTAATTTACGAGCAGTACTTC.

The CDR3 coding sequence is TGCGCCAGCAGCTTGGCCGGGACGGCGAACACTGAAGCTTTCTTT. Translated: CASSLAGTANTEAFF. The rearrangement uses TRBV5-1 and TRBJ1-1; possibly TRBD1 for D (5 bases). V was shortened by 0 bases and J by 1 base, with 10 bases between the two germline ends. This CDR3 comprises 15 residues. CDR1 SGHRS and CDR2 YFSETQ come from the germline V gene.

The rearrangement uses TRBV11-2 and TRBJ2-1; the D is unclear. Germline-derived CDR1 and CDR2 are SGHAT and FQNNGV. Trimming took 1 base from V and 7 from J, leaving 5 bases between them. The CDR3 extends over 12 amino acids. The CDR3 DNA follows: TGTGCCAGCAGCTTAGTCTCGAATGAGCAGTTCTTC. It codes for CASSLVSNEQFF.